This entry is about one T cell receptor beta chain. The PCR contained 60 Vbeta and 13 Jbeta primers. Using immunoSEQ multiplex PCR, the repertoire was profiled, and TCRdb retains in-frame clones only, with some absent. The table has about 180,000 clones, around 80% seen once; the top ten hold around 1.4%. This specimen comes from a study of cytomegalovirus exposure and HLA in healthy donors. CDR1 is MNHEY, CDR2 SMNVEV, per germline (reference sequence). The V end was cut by 0 bases, the J end by 11 bases, with 13 bases between. This CDR3 contains 13 residues. Sequencing was carried out using PBMCs. The chain uses TRBV27 and TRBJ1-1; tentatively, D is TRBD1 (6 bases). This clonotype was obtained from a girl between 5 and 17 years old in good health and CMV-seropositive. The CDR3 spells CASSLSPQGGAFF. The CDR3 bases are TGTGCCAGCAGTTTATCTCCACAGGGCGGGGCTTTCTTT.